This T cell receptor (beta chain) derives from a study of graft-versus-host responses after intestinal transplantation. Trimming cost V 4 bases and J 6 bases, with 16 bases left between them. The CDR3 covers 15 residues. Germline CDR1 reads SGDLS; CDR2 reads YYNGEE. The table came from immunoSEQ multiplex PCR; TCRdb's copy has only in-frame clones and leaves some out. The top ten clones hold about 9.3% of a sample with 20,000 to 25,000 clones, about 35% of them seen once. Plating combined some 200,000 CFSE-labeled responder cells with some 200,000 irradiated, violet-dye-labeled stimulator cells. Only a few counts were recorded for this clone.

This TCR was sampled from a human patient who received an intestinal transplant. The sample here was alloreactive CD8+ T cells from a mixed lymphocyte reaction culture, taken before intestinal transplant. Subset specified: CFSE-low proliferating T cells sorted from roughly six-day pre-transplant mixed lymphocyte reaction (GvH or HvG direction). The chain links TRBV9 to TRBJ1-4; D unclear. The CDR3 is CASSLRPDSDEKLFF. The CDR3 DNA reads as TGTGCCAGCAGCCTAAGGCCGGATAGTGATGAAAAACTGTTTTTT.